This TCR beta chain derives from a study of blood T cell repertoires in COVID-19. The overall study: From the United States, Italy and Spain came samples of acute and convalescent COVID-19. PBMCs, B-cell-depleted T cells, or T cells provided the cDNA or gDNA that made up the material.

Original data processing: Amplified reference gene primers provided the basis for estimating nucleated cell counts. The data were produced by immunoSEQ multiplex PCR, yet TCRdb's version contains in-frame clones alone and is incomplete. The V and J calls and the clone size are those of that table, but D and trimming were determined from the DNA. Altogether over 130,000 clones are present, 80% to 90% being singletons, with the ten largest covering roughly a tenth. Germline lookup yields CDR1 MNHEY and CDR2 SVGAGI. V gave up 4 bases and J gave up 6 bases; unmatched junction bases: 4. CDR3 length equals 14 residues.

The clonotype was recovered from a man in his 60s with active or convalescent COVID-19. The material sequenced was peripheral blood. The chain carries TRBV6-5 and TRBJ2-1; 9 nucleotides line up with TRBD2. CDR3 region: CASSFLAGPNEQFF. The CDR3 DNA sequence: TGTGCCAGCAGTTTCCTAGCGGGACCCAATGAGCAGTTCTTC.